This TCR beta chain comes out of a study of blood T cells in healthy people across ages. This clonotype was picked up a small number of times. CDR1 is MDHEN and CDR2 is SYDVKM in the germline V gene. V was trimmed by 8 bases and J by 6 bases, leaving 11 bases between them. CDR3 length: 12 amino acids. For the second PCR, which ran for about 7 to 11 cycles, a sample-barcoded 5' primer and a J-beta primer mix were used. TCRdb used MiXCR to reprocess the 5' RACE reads, holding one entry per CDR3 protein. The repertoire has approximately 730,000 distinct CDR3 sequences, approximately 55% of them found once; the top ten carry roughly two fifths.

The rearrangement links TRBV28 to TRBJ2-1; D not resolved. Material for sequencing was blood. This clonotype was obtained from a man older than 75 in good health. The CDR3 spells CASLTLRNEQFF. The CDR3 nucleotides read TGTGCCAGCCTGACTCTCCGCAATGAGCAGTTCTTC.